The 14 T cell receptor beta chains below were found in one sample sequenced in a study of cytomegalovirus exposure and HLA in healthy donors. Data came from immunoSEQ multiplex PCR; TCRdb stores just in-frame clones and leaves some out. Of about 150,000 clones in the sample, 70% to 90% are singletons; the top ten hold about 3.5%. The source material was PBMCs. These receptors came from a young woman in good health and CMV-seropositive.

J is TRBJ2-7 and V is TRBV11-2, with D uncertain. This CDR3 contains 14 residues. V was shortened by 1 base and J by 2 bases, with 9 bases between the two germline ends. Germline V gene lookup returns CDR1 SGHAT and CDR2 FQNNGV. CDR3 in DNA: TGTGCCAGCAGCTTAGGTGGCGGCCCCTACGAGCAGTACTTC. Its translation: CASSLGGGPYEQYF.

V gene TRBV9 combines with J gene TRBJ2-1, with 14 bases matching TRBD2. V dropped 4 bases and J dropped 6; count of bases not matched to a gene: 9. CDR1 and CDR2 (germline): SGDLS, YYNGEE. The CDR3 consists of 17 residues. CDR3 loop: CASSHGLAGGGANEQFF. CDR3 DNA sequence: TGTGCCAGCAGCCACGGACTAGCGGGAGGAGGGGCCAATGAGCAGTTCTTC.

The chain links TRBV5-1 to TRBJ1-1; D gene unclear. There are 12 residues in the CDR3. Germline V CDR1 and CDR2: SGHRS, YFSETQ. Between the trimmed V and J ends, which lost 6 bases and 5 bases, there was a span of 11 bases. The CDR3, as DNA: TGCGCCAGCACTGGAGGAGGGACTGAAGCTTTCTTT. Translation: CASTGGGTEAFF. Together with reference TRBV5-1 and TRBJ1-1, the CDR3 gives the full variable domain: KAGVTQTPRYLIKTRGQQVTLSCSPISGHRSVSWYQQTPGQGLQFLFEYFSETQRNKGNFPGRFSGRQFSNSRSEMNVSTLELGDSALYLCASTGGGTEAFFGQGTRLTVV.

The V and J genes are TRBV7-6 and TRBJ2-7, with TRBD1 matching 7 bases. Looked up from germline, CDR1 is SGHVS and CDR2 is FNYEAQ. With V trimmed by 0 bases and J by 6 bases, 5 bases remained unmatched. The CDR3 totals 14 residues. The CDR3 here is CASSLAQGNGEQYF. Here the CDR3 DNA reads TGTGCCAGCAGCTTAGCACAGGGGAACGGCGAGCAGTACTTC.

The chain is built from TRBV7-2 and TRBJ2-7, with 7 bases lining up with TRBD1. V trimming: 5 bases; J trimming: 5 bases; junction bases outside the gene matches: 9. Per the germline V gene, CDR1 is SGHTA and CDR2 is FQGNSA. The CDR3 spans 14 residues. CDR3 residues: CASSLDRVEDEQYF. Written as DNA, the CDR3 is TGTGCCAGCAGCCTAGACAGGGTCGAGGACGAGCAGTACTTC.

The rearrangement uses TRBV11-3 and TRBJ2-7; TRBD2 aligns across 8 bases. The CDR3 length is 16 residues. Germline lookup yields CDR1 SGHNT and CDR2 YENEEA. With V trimmed by 3 bases and J by 2 bases, 9 bases remained unmatched. The CDR3 reads CASSFYSLAGPYEQYF. DNA of the CDR3: TGTGCCAGCAGCTTTTATTCTCTAGCGGGTCCCTACGAGCAGTACTTC.

The genes are TRBV6-7 and TRBJ2-4, with 12 bases aligning to TRBD2. TRBV6-7 is an ORF for which the function is uncertain. Trimming at V came to 8 bases and at J to 2 bases, leaving 7 bases not matched to a gene. The CDR3 covers 16 residues. This CDR3 reads CASLAGGPRSKNIQYF. CDR3 DNA: TGTGCCAGCCTAGCGGGAGGGCCCCGGTCCAAAAACATTCAGTACTTC.

The rearrangement uses TRBV27 and TRBJ2-1; 7 nucleotides agree with TRBD1. This CDR3 spans 17 amino acids. V lost 6 bases and J lost 4; bases outside the gene matches: 15. Germline assignment: CDR1 MNHEY and CDR2 SMNVEV (reference sequence). DNA for the CDR3: TGTGCCAGCAGCCTCTTCTTCCGGGACAGAAGTTACAATGAGCAGTTCTTC. The encoded protein is CASSLFFRDRSYNEQFF.

This chain connects TRBV5-4 to TRBJ1-3; TRBD1 agrees at 8 bases. The CDR3 spans 15 residues. CDR1 and CDR2 (germline): SGHNT, YYREEE (reference sequence). V lost 2 bases and J lost 5; bases outside the gene matches: 6. The CDR3 sequence is CASSFPGGGRNTIYF. DNA for the CDR3: TGTGCCAGCAGCTTTCCAGGGGGCGGAAGAAACACCATATATTTT.

The chain recombines TRBV5-6 with TRBJ2-7; D possibly corresponds to TRBD1 (6 bases). The CDR3 spans 17 residues. V lost 3 bases and J 0 bases, leaving 19 bases between the germline ends. Germline V lookup: CDR1 SGHDT, CDR2 YYEEEE. The CDR3 region is CASSWAPWQGSSYEQYF. The DNA of the CDR3 is TGTGCCAGCAGCTGGGCGCCGTGGCAGGGGAGCTCCTACGAGCAGTACTTC.

The chain combines TRBV7-3 with TRBJ2-2; 13 nucleotides line up with TRBD2. The junction had 6 bases not matched to a gene; V was cut back by 5 bases and J by 9 bases. The CDR3 runs to 15 residues. Germline CDR1 and CDR2: SGHTA and FQGTGA. The CDR3 reads CASSRTSGGLRELFF. The CDR3 DNA follows: TGTGCCAGCAGCAGGACTAGCGGGGGACTCCGGGAGCTGTTTTTT.

This clone came up once. The chain has TRBV18 and TRBJ1-3; no definite D call. The CDR3 loop spans 13 amino acids. Trimming left V 6 bases short and J 0 bases short, with 6 bases between. The germline gives CDR1 KGHSH, CDR2 LQKENI. The CDR3 nucleotides read TGTGCCAGCTCCGGTCCCTCTGGAAACACCATATATTTT. This codes for CASSGPSGNTIYF.

The rearrangement joins TRBV4-1 to TRBJ2-5, with 7 positions matching TRBD2. From germline, CDR1 is MGHRA and CDR2 YSYEKL. CDR3 length equals 15 residues. The trim removed 0 bases at V and 5 bases at J, leaving 6 bases unmatched. The CDR3 spells CASSQESAGVETQYF. The CDR3 nucleotides are TGCGCCAGCAGCCAAGAATCGGCGGGAGTGGAGACCCAGTACTTC.

The gene calls are TRBV11-3 and TRBJ2-7; weak D call: TRBD2 (5 bases). The CDR3 totals 15 residues. V lost 0 bases, J lost 0 bases, and 9 bases lay in between. The V gene's germline CDR1 is SGHNT and CDR2 YENEEA. The CDR3, as DNA: TGTGCCAGCAGCTTAGATGCCCGGGACTCCTACGAGCAGTACTTC. It translates to CASSLDARDSYEQYF.